This T cell receptor (beta chain) emerged from a study of blood T cell repertoires in COVID-19. The CDR3 loop spans 17 amino acids. Authors' methods: Reference gene primer amplification gave nucleated cell count estimates. Method: immunoSEQ multiplex PCR; TCRdb's copy keeps in-frame clones and lacks some. D and trimming were read from the DNA, whereas the V and J calls and clone size are those reported in that table. This table holds about 51,000 clones, roughly 90% found once. J is TRBJ2-3 and V is TRBV1; TRBD2 reflects the table's D call only, with no check against the DNA. TRBV1 is assigned pseudogene status. Sequenced material: peripheral blood. This sequence was found in a middle-aged man with active COVID-19. This CDR3 reads CTSSQGRTSRPTDTQYF. CDR3 bases: TGCACCAGCAGCCAAGGGAGGACTAGCCGACCCACAGATACGCAGTATTTT.